The clone carrying this TCR beta chain has only a few counts. This record comes from a study of blood T cell repertoires in COVID-19. The CDR3 is 16 residues long. Repertoires were generated with immunoSEQ multiplex PCR, while TCRdb's copy carries only in-frame clones and drops some. This sample has approximately 160,000 clones, with around 80% found just once. The gene calls are TRBV22-1 and TRBJ1-1. TRBV22-1 is a known pseudogene. Sequencing was performed on peripheral blood. The TCR comes from a woman aged 60 to 75 with acute or convalescent COVID-19. In nucleotides, the CDR3 is TGTCCTGGGAGCCCCCATAGATGGCGGGAGAACACTGAAGCTTTCTTT. It is translated as CPGSPHRWRENTEAFF.